This is a list of T cell receptor beta chains from one sample in a study of T-cell memory formation after mild COVID-19. TCRdb fed the 5' RACE reads into MiXCR, producing one record per CDR3 protein. The data show about 350,000 distinct CDR3 sequences, with approximately 13% seen just once and about 20% held by the top ten. The sample comprised PBMCs or a T cell subset sorted from them (not recorded which). The receptors derive from a man between 18 and 35 years old who had mild COVID-19 (a few samples of this study predate the infection). Cell type and time point are not known. Both conserved end residues are part of each CDR3. The order of the fields is D gene, J gene, V gene, clone size, CDR3 DNA, CDR3 protein. D genes are given only for firm matches. Expanded clones are given a class, and other clones once, few, many or no size at all.

. TRBJ2-2 TRBV2 few TGTGCCAGCAGGGCAGGGAGGAACACCGGGGAGCTGTTTTTT CASRAGRNTGELFF
TRBD2 TRBJ2-7 TRBV20-1 . TGCAGTGCACCGGGGGGGCCGCGCCAAGACGAGCAGTACTTC CSAPGGPRQDEQYF
TRBD1 TRBJ2-3 TRBV11-2 . TGTGCCAGCAGTTTTCAAACAGGGGGAAGGACAGATACGCAGTATTTT CASSFQTGGRTDTQYF
. TRBJ1-1 TRBV6-2/TRBV6-3 . TGTGCCAGCCGAAATTTTATGAACACTGAAGCTTTCTTT CASRNFMNTEAFF
. TRBJ2-5 TRBV3-1 . TGTGCCAGCAGCCCCCGGGCTCAGGCCTTCAAAGAGACCCAGTACTTC CASSPRAQAFKETQYF
TRBD2 TRBJ2-1 TRBV7-3 few TGTGCCAGCAGCTTAAGAGTGGGGCTAGCGGCCGACGAGCAGTTCTTC CASSLRVGLAADEQFF
. TRBJ2-7 TRBV5-1 . TGCGCCAGCAGCTACGGTGGGGTATCCCACGAGCAGTACTTC CASSYGGVSHEQYF
. TRBJ2-5 TRBV2 . TGTGCCAGCAGTGTTAGGCGGGGAAACCAAGAGACCCAGTACTTC CASSVRRGNQETQYF
. TRBJ1-2 TRBV20-1 . TGCAGTGCTAGTGTTCCAACATTGTGGGGCTACACCTTC CSASVPTLWGYTF
. TRBJ2-5 TRBV7-2 many TGTGCCAGCAGCTTAGGTGGGGGGCCCCAAGAGACCCAGTACTTC CASSLGGGPQETQYF
. TRBJ2-1 TRBV24-1 many TGTGCCACCAGTGTTCGCCTTGGGGAAGATGAGCAGTTCTTC CATSVRLGEDEQFF
. TRBJ1-3 TRBV7-9 few TGTGCCAGCAGCTTAGCGGCAGGCGTCTCTGGAAACACCATATATTTT CASSLAAGVSGNTIYF